The entry below gives a single T cell receptor (beta chain) sequence along with its context. Its antigen is as yet unknown. Only in-frame clones appear in the TCRdb table, and some are missing; sequencing was by immunoSEQ multiplex PCR. This table has about 85,000 clones, over 90% appearing once. This sample is part of a study of siplizumab effects on memory and regulatory T cells. Study results and caveats: Tracing alloreactive clones into unstimulated subsets worked for only a minor fraction of them. Both greater diversity than memory cells and a major contribution to the alloresponse seemed to characterize naive T cells.

CDR1 and CDR2 from the germline V gene are LNHDA and SQIVND (reference sequence). The V end was cut by 5 bases, the J end by 0 bases, with 14 bases between. The CDR3 runs to 15 residues. The chain combines TRBV19 with TRBJ2-7, with D tentatively TRBD1 or TRBD2 (7 bases each). Sequences were obtained from CD8+ T cells sorted from blood. This receptor was taken from a human donor in good health. CDR3 sequence: CASSGGGGISYEQYF. The CDR3 coding sequence is TGTGCCAGTAGTGGGGGAGGGGGCATCTCCTACGAGCAGTACTTC.